Included here is one TCR beta chain sequence, with context. These data come from a study of blood T cell repertoires in COVID-19. The wider study: The analysed material was cDNA or gDNA that came from T cells, B-cell-depleted T cells, or PBMCs.

The germline V and J ends were trimmed by 0 bases and 10 bases, with 8 bases remaining between them. The germline CDR1 and CDR2 sequences are SGHKS and YYEKEE (reference sequence). This CDR3 has 13 amino acids. As processed by the authors: Amplification of reference gene primers was used by the study to estimate nucleated cell counts. The table came from immunoSEQ multiplex PCR; TCRdb's copy has only in-frame clones and leaves some out. D and trimming were read from the DNA, whereas the V and J calls and clone size are those reported in that table. The sample carries approximately 300,000 clones, roughly 83% recorded once.

The specimen sequenced was peripheral blood. The clonotype was recovered from a woman aged 45-65 years with acute or convalescent COVID-19. The gene calls are TRBV5-5 and TRBJ1-6; no firm D call. The CDR3 bases are TGTGCCAGCAGCTTGGACTTAGAGTCACCCCTCCACTTT. It specifies CASSLDLESPLHF. Full variable domain (remainder filled in from reference TRBV5-5 and TRBJ1-6): DAGVTQSPTHLIKTRGQQVTLRCSPISGHKSVSWYQQVLGQGPQFIFQYYEKEERGRGNFPDRFSARQFPNYSSELNVNALLLGDSALYLCASSLDLESPLHFGNGTRLTVT.